A selection of T cell receptor beta chains follows, all from one sample in a study of cytomegalovirus exposure and HLA in healthy donors. Here immunoSEQ multiplex PCR was the method, and the copy in TCRdb shows in-frame clones only, minus some. The data hold around 120,000 clones, with around 74% observed a single time. Sequencing was done on a sample of PBMCs. Every receptor here comes from a woman aged 18-30 years in good health and CMV-seronegative. Both conserved end residues are part of each CDR3. D genes are given only for firm matches. The size field is filled for only some rows; it gives once, few, many or a size class.

CDR3aa,CDR3nt,v_gene,abundance,j_gene,d_gene
CASSSMRWNTEAFF,TGTGCCAGCAGTTCTATGAGGTGGAACACTGAAGCTTTCTTT,TRBV27,NA,TRBJ1-1,NA
CASSQDSRSYNEQFF,TGCGCCAGCAGCCAAGACTCCCGTTCCTACAATGAGCAGTTCTTC,TRBV4-1,NA,TRBJ2-1,NA
CASRDTGDFTDTQYF,TGTGCCAGCAGGGATACGGGGGATTTCACAGATACGCAGTATTTT,TRBV6-1,NA,TRBJ2-3,NA
CASSFQGEEETQYF,TGTGCCAGCAGCTTTCAGGGGGAGGAGGAGACCCAGTACTTC,TRBV9,NA,TRBJ2-5,NA
CASSLRRGGVTDTQYF,TGTGCCAGCAGTTTACGGCGGGGCGGAGTGACAGATACGCAGTATTTT,TRBV27,NA,TRBJ2-3,NA
CSARSDKRYEQYF,TGCAGCGCCCGGTCGGATAAGCGCTACGAGCAGTACTTC,TRBV29-1,NA,TRBJ2-7,NA
CASSQGWARERRNEQFF,TGTGCCAGCAGCCAAGGTTGGGCCCGGGAAAGGAGGAATGAGCAGTTCTTC,TRBV14,few,TRBJ2-1,NA
CASSIPAGGGEQFF,TGTGCCAGTAGTATCCCCGCAGGGGGAGGCGAGCAGTTCTTC,TRBV19,NA,TRBJ2-1,NA
CASSHSDGSYGYTF,TGTGCCAGCAGTCACTCAGACGGGAGCTATGGCTACACCTTC,TRBV28,NA,TRBJ1-2,NA
CASSLNAGMDRSYEQYF,TGCGCCAGCAGCTTGAATGCGGGTATGGACCGCTCCTACGAGCAGTACTTC,TRBV5-1,few,TRBJ2-7,NA
CASSESGTSFTDTQYF,TGTGCCAGCAGTGAATCCGGGACTAGCTTCACAGATACGCAGTATTTT,TRBV25-1,few,TRBJ2-3,TRBD2
CASSFGSGTEFYGYTF,TGTGCCAGCAGCTTTGGGTCCGGGACAGAGTTCTATGGCTACACCTTC,TRBV5-6,NA,TRBJ1-2,TRBD1
CASSQGGDGYTF,TGCGCCAGCAGCCAGGGGGGAGACGGCTACACCTTC,TRBV5-1,NA,TRBJ1-2,TRBD1
CASSAQTGTYGYTF,TGTGCCAGCAGCGCGCAGACAGGGACCTATGGCTACACCTTC,TRBV9,NA,TRBJ1-2,TRBD1
CAGRGQGYIQYF,TGTGCCGGTCGGGGACAGGGCTACATTCAGTACTTC,TRBV30,NA,TRBJ2-4,TRBD1
CASSRQALYEQYF,TGTGCCAGCAGTCGACAGGCCCTGTACGAGCAGTACTTC,TRBV6-1,NA,TRBJ2-7,NA
CASSGGQGGYGYTF,TGTGCCAGCAGTGGAGGACAGGGCGGCTATGGCTACACCTTC,TRBV6-1,NA,TRBJ1-2,TRBD1
CASSFVRPSGSYEQYF,TGTGCCAGCAGCTTCGTCCGACCGAGCGGATCCTACGAGCAGTACTTC,TRBV7-9,NA,TRBJ2-7,NA
CASSFGTGGFNSPLHF,TGTGCCAGCAGCTTTGGGACAGGGGGTTTCAATTCACCCCTCCACTTT,TRBV5-5,NA,TRBJ1-6,TRBD1
CASSELAGAYNTGELFF,TGTGCCAGCAGTGAACTAGCGGGGGCCTATAACACCGGGGAGCTGTTTTTT,TRBV2,NA,TRBJ2-2,TRBD2
CASRGFEGYNSPLHF,TGTGCCAGCAGGGGTTTCGAGGGCTATAATTCACCCCTCCACTTT,TRBV6-1,NA,TRBJ1-6,NA
CASSFTGAYEQYF,TGTGCCAGCAGCTTTACGGGGGCCTACGAGCAGTACTTC,TRBV5-4,NA,TRBJ2-7,NA
CASSEGSREKLFF,TGTGCCAGCAGTGAGGGTTCTAGAGAAAAACTGTTTTTT,TRBV25-1,NA,TRBJ1-4,NA
CASSLSGTEAFF,TGTGCCAGCAGTTTATCCGGGACTGAAGCTTTCTTT,TRBV27,NA,TRBJ1-1,NA
CASSLRTGNTEAFF,TGCGCCAGCAGCCTTAGGACAGGGAACACTGAAGCTTTCTTT,TRBV4-1,NA,TRBJ1-1,TRBD1
CASSEGDRDPLETQYF,TGCGCCAGCAGCGAGGGAGACAGGGACCCCCTAGAGACCCAGTACTTC,TRBV5-1,NA,TRBJ2-5,TRBD1
CASSLKSNSPLHF,TGTGCCAGCAGTTTAAAATCAAATTCACCCCTCCACTTT,TRBV27,NA,TRBJ1-6,NA
CASSLLEYTQYF,TGTGCCAGCAGCTTGCTTGAGTATACGCAGTATTTT,TRBV5-6,NA,TRBJ2-3,NA
CASSLPRRGHCNQPQHF,TGTGCCAGCAGCTTACCCCGGAGGGGGCATTGCAATCAGCCCCAGCATTTT,TRBV11-3,NA,TRBJ1-5,TRBD1
CASSWNSGVAKTQYF,TGTGCCAGCAGCTGGAATAGCGGGGTGGCGAAGACCCAGTACTTC,TRBV7-2,NA,TRBJ2-5,TRBD2
CASKGGTEAFF,TGTGCCAGCAAGGGAGGGACTGAAGCTTTCTTT,TRBV6-1,few,TRBJ1-1,NA
CASSRAGSKDNEQFF,TGTGCCAGTAGTAGAGCAGGGTCTAAGGACAATGAGCAGTTCTTC,TRBV19,NA,TRBJ2-1,NA
CASSYQGDQPQHF,TGTGCCAGCAGTTATCAGGGGGATCAGCCCCAGCATTTT,TRBV2,NA,TRBJ1-5,TRBD1
CASSFLGRDNEQFF,TGTGCCAGCAGCTTCTTGGGGCGCGACAATGAGCAGTTCTTC,TRBV5-5,NA,TRBJ2-1,NA
CASSPLERVSGEQYF,TGTGCCAGCTCACCTCTTGAGCGGGTTTCAGGCGAGCAGTACTTC,TRBV18,NA,TRBJ2-7,NA
CASNASPSQKLFF,TGTGCCAGCAATGCCAGTCCTTCTCAAAAACTGTTTTTT,TRBV7-9,few,TRBJ1-4,NA
CASSKNLLGQGAVRTQETQYF,TGTGCCAGCAGCAAAAATCTTCTCGGACAGGGGGCGGTCCGTACCCAAGAGACCCAGTACTTC,TRBV21-1,NA,TRBJ2-5,NA
CASSPGFVNTGELFF,TGCGCCAGCAGCCCAGGATTCGTGAACACCGGGGAGCTGTTTTTT,TRBV4-1,NA,TRBJ2-2,NA
CASSVGGGQPQHF,TGTGCCAGCAGTGTTGGGGGGGGTCAGCCCCAGCATTTT,TRBV6-1,NA,TRBJ1-5,NA